This T cell receptor beta chain is from a study of blood T cell repertoires in COVID-19. The repertoire was sequenced with immunoSEQ multiplex PCR; TCRdb's copy has only in-frame clones and lacks some. The repertoire holds roughly 200,000 clones, with roughly 84% as singletons. Germline V lookup: CDR1 KGHSH, CDR2 LQKENI. J lost 5 bases, V lost 6 bases, and 8 bases had no gene match. CDR3 length: 14 amino acids. V and J are TRBV18 and TRBJ2-7; 9 bases align to TRBD1. The source is a human donor in a cohort sampled during active COVID-19. Specimen: peripheral blood. The CDR3 region has the DNA TGTGCCAGCTCTCAACAGGGGGCAGGTGACGAGCAGTACTTC. It yields the protein CASSQQGAGDEQYF.